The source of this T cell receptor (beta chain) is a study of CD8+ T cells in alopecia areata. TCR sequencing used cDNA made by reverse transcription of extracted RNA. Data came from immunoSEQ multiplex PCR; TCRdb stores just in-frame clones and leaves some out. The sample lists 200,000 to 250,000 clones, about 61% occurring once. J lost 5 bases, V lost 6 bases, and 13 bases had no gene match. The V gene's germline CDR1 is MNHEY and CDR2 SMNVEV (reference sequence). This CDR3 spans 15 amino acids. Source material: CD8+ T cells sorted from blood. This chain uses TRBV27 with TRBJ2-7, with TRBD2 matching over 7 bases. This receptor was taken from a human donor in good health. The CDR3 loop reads CASSPAWGAGDEQYF. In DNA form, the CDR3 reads TGTGCCAGCAGCCCGGCCTGGGGCGCGGGAGACGAGCAGTACTTC.